The present TCR beta chain was sequenced within a study of control samples from healthy donors and cancer patients. TCRdb keeps only in-frame clones here, not all; method: immunoSEQ multiplex PCR. The data show about 97,000 clones, with just over 90% seen just once and under 3% held by the top ten. This CDR3 is 17 amino acids long. The germline V gene encodes CDR1 SGHVS and CDR2 FQNEAQ. V lost 2 bases to trimming and J lost 6 bases, with 22 bases between them. V gene TRBV7-8 combines with J gene TRBJ1-2; D is possibly TRBD1 (6 bases). Material: blood. This receptor was obtained from a woman under 30 in good health. For the CDR3, the DNA is TGTGCCAGCAGCTTACTCGGAAGAACAGGGATGGTGGATGGCTACACCTTC. As protein: CASSLLGRTGMVDGYTF.